The next 3 T cell receptor beta chains were all read from a single sample in a study of cytomegalovirus exposure and HLA in healthy donors. 60 Vbeta and 13 Jbeta primers were used in PCR. Some clones are missing from TCRdb's copy, which holds only in-frame ones; the method was immunoSEQ multiplex PCR. The sample records over 200,000 clones, about four fifths being singletons. Sample: PBMCs. The origin of the receptors is a woman in her thirties or forties in good health and CMV-seropositive.

This chain joins TRBV5-1 and TRBJ1-2, with 7 bases matching TRBD1. This CDR3 is 15 amino acids long. V lost 0 bases to trimming and J lost 2 bases; unmatched junction nucleotides: 4. Germline V gives CDR1 SGHRS, CDR2 YFSETQ. The CDR3 here is CASSLGTGENYGYTF. In nucleotides, the CDR3 is TGCGCCAGCAGCTTGGGGACAGGCGAAAACTATGGCTACACCTTC.

The rearrangement joins TRBV6-5 to TRBJ1-5, with TRBD1 matching over 7 bases. J gave up 6 bases and V 6 bases, and 5 bases lay outside the gene matches. The CDR3 length is 13 residues. CDR1 is MNHEY, CDR2 SVGAGI, per germline. The CDR3 nucleotides are TGTGCCAGCAGCCTACAGGGGAGTCAGCCCCAGCATTTT. It encodes CASSLQGSQPQHF.

V usage is TRBV28 and J usage is TRBJ1-6; no clear D gene. This CDR3 is 15 amino acids long. The V and J ends lost 5 bases and 9 bases respectively, with 17 bases between them. Germline V gives CDR1 MDHEN, CDR2 SYDVKM. CDR3 sequence: CASSQDGSFGSPLHF. The CDR3 nucleotides are TGTGCCAGCAGTCAAGACGGTAGCTTTGGTTCACCCCTCCACTTT.